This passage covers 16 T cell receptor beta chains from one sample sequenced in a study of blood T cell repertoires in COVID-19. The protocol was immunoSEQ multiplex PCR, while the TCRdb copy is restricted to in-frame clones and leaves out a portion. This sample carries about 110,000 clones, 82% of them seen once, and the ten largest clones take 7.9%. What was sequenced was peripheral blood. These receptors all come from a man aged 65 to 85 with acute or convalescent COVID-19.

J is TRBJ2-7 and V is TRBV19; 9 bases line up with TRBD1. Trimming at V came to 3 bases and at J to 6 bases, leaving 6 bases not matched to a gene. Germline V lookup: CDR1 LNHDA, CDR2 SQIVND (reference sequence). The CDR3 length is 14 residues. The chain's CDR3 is CASSIGTGLFEQYF. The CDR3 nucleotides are TGTGCCAGTAGTATCGGGACAGGGTTATTCGAGCAGTACTTC.

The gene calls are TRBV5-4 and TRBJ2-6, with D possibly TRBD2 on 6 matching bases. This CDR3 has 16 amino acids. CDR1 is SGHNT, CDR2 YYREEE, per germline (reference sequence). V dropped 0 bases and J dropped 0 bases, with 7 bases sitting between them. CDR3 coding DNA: TGTGCCAGCAGCTTGGGGGAGGCCTCTGGGGCCAACGTCCTGACTTTC. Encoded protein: CASSLGEASGANVLTF. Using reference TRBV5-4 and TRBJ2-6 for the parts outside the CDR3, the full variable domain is ETGVTQSPTHLIKTRGQQVTLRCSSQSGHNTVSWYQQALGQGPQFIFQYYREEENGRGNFPPRFSGLQFPNYSSELNVNALELDDSALYLCASSLGEASGANVLTFGAGSRLTVL.

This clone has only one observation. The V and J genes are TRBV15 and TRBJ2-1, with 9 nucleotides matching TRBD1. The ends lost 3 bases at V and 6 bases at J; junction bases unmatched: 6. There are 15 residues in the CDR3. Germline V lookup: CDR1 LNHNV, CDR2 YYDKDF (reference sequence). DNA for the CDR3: TGTGCCACCAGCAGGAGGGACAGGGCTGGCAATGAGCAGTTCTTC. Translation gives CATSRRDRAGNEQFF.

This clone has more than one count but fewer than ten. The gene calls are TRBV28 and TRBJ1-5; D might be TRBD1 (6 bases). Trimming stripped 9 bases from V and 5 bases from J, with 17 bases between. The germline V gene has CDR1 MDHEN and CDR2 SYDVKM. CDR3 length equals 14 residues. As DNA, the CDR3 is TGTGCCAGAAAGATTTCAGGGGTTGATCAGCCCCAGCATTTT. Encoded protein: CARKISGVDQPQHF.

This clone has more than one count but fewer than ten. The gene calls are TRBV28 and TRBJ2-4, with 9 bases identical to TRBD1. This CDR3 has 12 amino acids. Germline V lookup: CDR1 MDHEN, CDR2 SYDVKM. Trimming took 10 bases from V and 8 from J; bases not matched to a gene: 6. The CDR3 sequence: CAISQGAYIQYF. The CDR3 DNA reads TGTGCCATCTCACAGGGGGCGTACATTCAGTACTTC.

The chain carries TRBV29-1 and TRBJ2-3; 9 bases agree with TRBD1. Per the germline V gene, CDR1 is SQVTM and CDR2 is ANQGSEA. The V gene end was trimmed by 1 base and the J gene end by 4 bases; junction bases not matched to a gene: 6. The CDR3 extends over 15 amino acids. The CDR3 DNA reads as TGCAGCGTTGAAGCCTGGGACAGGGTACCAGATACGCAGTATTTT. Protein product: CSVEAWDRVPDTQYF.

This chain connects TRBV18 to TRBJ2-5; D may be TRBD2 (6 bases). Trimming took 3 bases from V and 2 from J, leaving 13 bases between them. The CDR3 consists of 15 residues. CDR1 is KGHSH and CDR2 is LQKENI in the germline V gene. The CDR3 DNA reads TGTGCCAGCTCACCTCAGGCGGGAAATCAAGAGACCCAGTACTTC. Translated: CASSPQAGNQETQYF.

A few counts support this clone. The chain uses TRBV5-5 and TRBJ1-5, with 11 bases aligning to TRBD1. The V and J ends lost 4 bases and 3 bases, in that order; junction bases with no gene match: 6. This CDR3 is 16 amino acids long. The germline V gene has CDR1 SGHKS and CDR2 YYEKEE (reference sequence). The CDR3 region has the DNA TGTGCCAGCAGCCCCGGACAGGGGGCCCTCAATCAGCCCCAGCATTTT. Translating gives CASSPGQGALNQPQHF.

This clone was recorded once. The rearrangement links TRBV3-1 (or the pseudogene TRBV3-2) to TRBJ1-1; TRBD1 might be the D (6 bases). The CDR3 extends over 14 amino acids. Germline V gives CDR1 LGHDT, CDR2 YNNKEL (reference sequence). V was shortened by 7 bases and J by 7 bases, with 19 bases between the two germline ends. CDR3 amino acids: CASTFPRGEGEAFF. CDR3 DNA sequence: TGTGCCAGCACCTTCCCCAGGGGAGAGGGTGAAGCTTTCTTT.

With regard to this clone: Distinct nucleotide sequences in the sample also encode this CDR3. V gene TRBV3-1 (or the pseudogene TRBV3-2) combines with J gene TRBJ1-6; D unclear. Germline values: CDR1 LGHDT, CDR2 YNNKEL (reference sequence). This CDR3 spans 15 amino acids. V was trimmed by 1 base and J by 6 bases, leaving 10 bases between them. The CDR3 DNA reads TGTGCCAGCAGCCAAGGCAGGTTATCTAATTCACCCCTCCACTTT. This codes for CASSQGRLSNSPLHF.

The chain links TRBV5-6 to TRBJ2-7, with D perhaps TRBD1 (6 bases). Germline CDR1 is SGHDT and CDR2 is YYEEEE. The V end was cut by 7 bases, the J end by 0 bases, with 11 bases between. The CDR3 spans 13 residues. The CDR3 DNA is TGTGCCAGCGGGACACCGAGCTCCTACGAGCAGTACTTC. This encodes CASGTPSSYEQYF.

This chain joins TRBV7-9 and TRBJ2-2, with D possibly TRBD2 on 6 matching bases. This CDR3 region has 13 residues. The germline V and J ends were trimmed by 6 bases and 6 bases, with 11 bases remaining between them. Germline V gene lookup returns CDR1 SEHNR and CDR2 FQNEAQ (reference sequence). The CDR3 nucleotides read TGTGCCAGCAGAGGAGGGATGCCCGGGGAGCTGTTTTTT. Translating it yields CASRGGMPGELFF.

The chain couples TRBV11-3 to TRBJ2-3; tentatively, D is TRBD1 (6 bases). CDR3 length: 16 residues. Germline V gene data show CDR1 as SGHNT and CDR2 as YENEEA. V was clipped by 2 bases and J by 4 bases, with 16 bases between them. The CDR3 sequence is CASSLKGTGRPDTQYF. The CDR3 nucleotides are TGTGCCAGCAGCTTAAAAGGAACAGGGCGGCCAGATACGCAGTATTTT.

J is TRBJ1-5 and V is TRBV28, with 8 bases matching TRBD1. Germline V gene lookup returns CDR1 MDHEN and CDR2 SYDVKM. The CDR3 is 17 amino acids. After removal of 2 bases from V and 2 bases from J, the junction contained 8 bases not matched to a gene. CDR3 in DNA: TGTGCCAGCAGTTTACCCCCCTGGGGACAGGGCAATCAGCCCCAGCATTTT. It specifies CASSLPPWGQGNQPQHF.

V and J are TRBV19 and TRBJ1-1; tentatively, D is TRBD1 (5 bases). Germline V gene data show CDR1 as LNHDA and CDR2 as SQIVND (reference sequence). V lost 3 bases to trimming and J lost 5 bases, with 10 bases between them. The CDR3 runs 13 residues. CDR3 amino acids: CASSIKGRTEAFF. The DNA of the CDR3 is TGTGCCAGTAGTATCAAGGGGCGAACTGAAGCTTTCTTT.

CDR3 in amino acids: CASSPRIVGGGMGEQFF. The CDR3 bases are TGTGCCAGCTCACCACGAATTGTTGGTGGCGGGATGGGTGAGCAGTTCTTC. The V call is TRBV18, the J call TRBJ2-1; D is possibly TRBD2 (6 bases). The V gene lost 1 base and the J gene lost 9 bases, with 22 bases spanning the gap. Looked up from germline, CDR1 is KGHSH and CDR2 is LQKENI. The CDR3 covers 17 residues.